This section outlines one T cell receptor (beta chain) sequence together with its context. One base away lies a much larger clone, so this may be a sequencing read error. Trimming cost V 4 bases and J 6 bases; bases outside gene matches: 2. The CDR3 covers 12 residues. Germline V gene lookup returns CDR1 SGHNT and CDR2 YYREEE (reference sequence). Regions amplified from RNA transcripts were the TCR beta CDR3 regions. HTBI primers were used for first-round RT-PCR of the TCR CDR3. TCRdb recomputed calls from the multiplex PCR reads with MiXCR, one row per CDR3 protein. The sample includes approximately 300,000 distinct CDR3 sequences, over 15% of them seen just once. This record belongs to a study of T cells in Graves' hyperthyroidism and ophthalmopathy.

This chain uses TRBV5-4 with TRBJ2-7; TRBD1 matches at 9 bases. Sequencing input: blood. The sequence was obtained from a woman in her sixties or seventies with Graves' ophthalmopathy. DNA for the CDR3: TGTGCCAGCAGCGCGGACAGGGGCGAGCAGTACTTC. Translation: CASSADRGEQYF.